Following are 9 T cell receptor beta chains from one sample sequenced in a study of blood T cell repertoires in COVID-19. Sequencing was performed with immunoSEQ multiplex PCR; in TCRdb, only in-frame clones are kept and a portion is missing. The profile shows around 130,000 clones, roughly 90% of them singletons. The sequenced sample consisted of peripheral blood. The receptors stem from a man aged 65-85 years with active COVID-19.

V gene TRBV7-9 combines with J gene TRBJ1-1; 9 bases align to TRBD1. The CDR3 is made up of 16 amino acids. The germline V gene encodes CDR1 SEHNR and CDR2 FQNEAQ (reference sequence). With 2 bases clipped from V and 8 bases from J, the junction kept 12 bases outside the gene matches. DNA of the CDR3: TGTGCCAGCAGCTTAAGTGGGCGGGACAGGGTAATCGAAGCTTTCTTT. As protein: CASSLSGRDRVIEAFF.

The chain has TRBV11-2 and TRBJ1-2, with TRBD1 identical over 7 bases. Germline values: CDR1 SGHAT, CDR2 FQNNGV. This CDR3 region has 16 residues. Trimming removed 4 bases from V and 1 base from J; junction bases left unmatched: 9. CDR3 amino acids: CASSSSRTGRNYGYTF. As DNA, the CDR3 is TGTGCCAGCAGCTCCTCCAGGACAGGCCGTAACTATGGCTACACCTTC.

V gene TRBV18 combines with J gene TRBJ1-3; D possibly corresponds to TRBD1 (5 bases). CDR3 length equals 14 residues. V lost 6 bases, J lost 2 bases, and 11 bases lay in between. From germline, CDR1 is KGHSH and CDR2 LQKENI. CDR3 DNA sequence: TGTGCCAGCTCCCCGGGGGTAACTGGAAACACCATATATTTT. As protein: CASSPGVTGNTIYF. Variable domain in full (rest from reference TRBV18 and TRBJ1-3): NAGVMQNPRHLVRRRGQEARLRCSPMKGHSHVYWYRQLPEEGLKFMVYLQKENIIDESGMPKERFSAEFPKEGPSILRIQQVVRGDSAAYFCASSPGVTGNTIYFGEGSWLTVV.

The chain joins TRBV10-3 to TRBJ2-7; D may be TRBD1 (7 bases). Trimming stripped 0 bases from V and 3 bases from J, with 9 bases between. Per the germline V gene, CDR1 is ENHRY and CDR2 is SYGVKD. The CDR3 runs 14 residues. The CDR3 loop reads CAISESQGGYEQYF. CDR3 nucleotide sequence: TGTGCCATCAGTGAGTCGCAGGGGGGCTACGAGCAGTACTTC.

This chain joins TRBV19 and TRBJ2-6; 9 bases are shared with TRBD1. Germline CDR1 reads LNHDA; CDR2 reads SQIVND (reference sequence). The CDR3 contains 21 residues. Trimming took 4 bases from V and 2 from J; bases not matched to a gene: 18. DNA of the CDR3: TGTGCCAGTAGTACCCGGAGCCCCGGGACAGGGACTGGAACTGGGGCCAACGTCCTGACTTTC. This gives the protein CASSTRSPGTGTGTGANVLTF.

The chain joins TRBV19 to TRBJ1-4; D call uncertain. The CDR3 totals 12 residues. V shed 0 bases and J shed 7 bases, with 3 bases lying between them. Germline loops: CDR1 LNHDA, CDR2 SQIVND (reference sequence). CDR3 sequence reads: CASSIDREKLFF. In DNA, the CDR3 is TGTGCCAGTAGTATAGATCGTGAAAAACTGTTTTTT.

The CDR3 sequence is CASSPDRVGEQYF. CDR3 sequence (DNA): TGTGCCAGCAGCCCGGACAGGGTCGGCGAGCAGTACTTC. The J gene is TRBJ2-7, the V gene TRBV11-2, with 8 bases that match TRBD1. V shed 5 bases and J 6 bases; nucleotides not matched to a gene: 6. Germline-derived CDR1 and CDR2 are SGHAT and FQNNGV. The CDR3 has 13 residues.

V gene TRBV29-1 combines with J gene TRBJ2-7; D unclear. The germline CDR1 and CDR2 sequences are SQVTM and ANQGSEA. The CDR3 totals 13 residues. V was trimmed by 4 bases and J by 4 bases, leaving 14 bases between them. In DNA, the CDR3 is TGCAGCGTTGGACACCCAGATAAGTACGAGCAGTACTTC. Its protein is CSVGHPDKYEQYF.

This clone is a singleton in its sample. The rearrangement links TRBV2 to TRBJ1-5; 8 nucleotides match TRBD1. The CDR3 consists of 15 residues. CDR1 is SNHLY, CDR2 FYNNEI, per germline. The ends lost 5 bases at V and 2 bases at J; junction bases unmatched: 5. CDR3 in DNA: TGTGCCAGCAGTTCCATGGGACAGGGCAATCAGCCCCAGCATTTT. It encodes CASSSMGQGNQPQHF.